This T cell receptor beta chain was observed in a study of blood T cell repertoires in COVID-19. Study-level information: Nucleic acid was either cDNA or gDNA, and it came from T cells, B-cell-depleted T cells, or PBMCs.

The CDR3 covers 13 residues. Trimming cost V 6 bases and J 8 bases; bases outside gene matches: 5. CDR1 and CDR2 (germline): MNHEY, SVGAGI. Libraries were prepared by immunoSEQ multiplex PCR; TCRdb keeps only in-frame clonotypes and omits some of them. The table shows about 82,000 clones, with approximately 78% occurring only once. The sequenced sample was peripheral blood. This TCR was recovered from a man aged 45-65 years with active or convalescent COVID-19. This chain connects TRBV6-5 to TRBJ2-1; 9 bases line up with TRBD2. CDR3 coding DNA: TGTGCCAGCAGACGGGGACTAGCCGATGAGCAGTTCTTC. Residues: CASRRGLADEQFF.